Sequencing of this T cell receptor beta chain was carried out in a study of T cell repertoires in cytomegalovirus infection. Looking at the study overall: HLA-C-restricted CMV epitopes, recently identified, and well-studied HLA-B-restricted ones were used by the study. Public TCR beta signatures indicated both CMV infection and matching HLA type.

With regard to this clonotype: What it binds is not known.

Germline V gene lookup returns CDR1 MDHEN and CDR2 SYDVKM. The CDR3 consists of 15 residues. The V segment lost 4 bases and the J segment 2 bases; nucleotides outside the gene matches: 5. Using its own MiXCR run on the reads, TCRdb lists one record per CDR3 protein. The sample holds approximately 1,000,000 distinct CDR3 sequences; around 29% are singletons and the top ten take over 11%. Sequenced here: cultured CD8+ T cells from PBMCs, sampled from culture after CMV antigen stimulation. This TCR came from a human donor in good health (CMV status not recorded). Some clones in this sample may be carry-over from other donors' samples. The V call is TRBV28, the J call TRBJ1-3, with TRBD1 matching over 7 bases. DNA for the CDR3: TGTGCCAGCAGTTGGGACAGCGCGGCTGGAAACACCATATATTTT. This encodes CASSWDSAAGNTIYF.